The following is a TCR beta chain sequence with its context. This entry belongs to a study of blood T cell repertoires in COVID-19. Study as a whole: Acute-phase and convalescent COVID-19 samples originated in the United States, Italy and Spain. PBMCs, B-cell-depleted T cells, or T cells provided the cDNA or gDNA that made up the material.

Per the authors' pipeline: Nucleated cell number was recorded as an estimate derived from reference gene primer amplification. Generated by immunoSEQ multiplex PCR, the TCRdb table keeps only in-frame clones and is missing some. That table gives V, J and clone size, and the DNA gave D and trimming. The sample shows approximately 210,000 clones, less than 90% of them seen only once. V dropped 3 bases and J dropped 8; count of bases not matched to a gene: 7. The CDR3 runs to 15 residues. The germline V gene encodes CDR1 MNHEY and CDR2 SMNVEV (reference sequence). Sequencing used peripheral blood. This receptor was obtained from a woman in her 70s with acute or convalescent COVID-19. J is TRBJ2-2 and V is TRBV27, with 9 nucleotides matching TRBD2. CDR3 nucleotides: TGTGCCAGCAGTTTCGCGGGGGGGCGGAGAGGGGAGCTGTTTTTT. It codes for CASSFAGGRRGELFF.